These 23 T cell receptor beta chains originate from one sample sequenced in a study of T cell changes during pregnancy in multiple sclerosis. TCRdb keeps only in-frame clones here, not all; method: immunoSEQ multiplex PCR. The sample consists of approximately 85,000 clones, approximately 90% of them appearing once. The specimen was peripheral blood, collected in the first trimester of pregnancy. The receptors were sampled from a female donor with multiple sclerosis, enrolled in a pregnancy study.

The V and J genes are TRBV2 and TRBJ2-7; 12 nucleotides match TRBD2. Per germline, CDR1 SNHLY and CDR2 FYNNEI. The V segment lost 6 bases and the J segment 7 bases; nucleotides outside the gene matches: 10. The CDR3 extends over 15 amino acids. In DNA form, the CDR3 reads TGTGCCAGCAGGCCAGGACTAGCGGGACTAGGGGAGCAGTACTTC. Encoded protein: CASRPGLAGLGEQYF.

V gene TRBV6-5 combines with J gene TRBJ1-6; the D gene is possibly TRBD1 (6 bases). Trimming left V 2 bases short and J 0 bases short, with 8 bases between. The V gene's germline CDR1 is MNHEY and CDR2 SVGAGI. The CDR3 covers 16 residues. CDR3 in DNA: TGTGCCAGCAGTTACGGGACAATCTCCTATAATTCACCCCTCCACTTT. Its protein product is CASSYGTISYNSPLHF.

The chain combines TRBV9 with TRBJ2-2; tentative D call: TRBD2 (6 bases). Germline V gene sequence: CDR1 SGDLS, CDR2 YYNGEE. Trimming took off 2 bases at V and 0 bases at J, with 8 bases between the two ends. The CDR3 length is 15 residues. CDR3 in amino acids: CASSVGGTNTGELFF. The DNA for the CDR3 is TGTGCCAGCAGCGTCGGGGGAACGAACACCGGGGAGCTGTTTTTT. The full variable domain, rest sourced from reference TRBV9 and TRBJ2-2, is DSGVTQTPKHLITATGQRVTLRCSPRSGDLSVYWYQQSLDQGLQFLIQYYNGEERAKGNILERFSAQQFPDLHSELNLSSLELGDSALYFCASSVGGTNTGELFFGEGSRLTVL.

This chain links TRBV7-2 with TRBJ2-3; no reliable D call. The V gene's germline CDR1 is SGHTA and CDR2 FQGNSA. Deletions cut 5 bases from V and 3 bases from J, with 12 bases between. CDR3 length: 14 residues. The CDR3 spells CASSPPSVTDTQYF. The DNA for the CDR3 is TGTGCCAGCAGCCCCCCGTCGGTTACAGATACGCAGTATTTT.

The chain is built from TRBV15 and TRBJ1-2; TRBD1 agrees at 7 bases. Germline CDR1 LNHNV, CDR2 YYDKDF (reference sequence). V was clipped by 0 bases and J by 2 bases; unmatched bases: 9. The CDR3 is 17 amino acids. CDR3 bases: TGTGCCACCAGCAGAGATTACGTTGGGACAGAAAACTATGGCTACACCTTC. Translating it yields CATSRDYVGTENYGYTF.

J is TRBJ2-5 and V is TRBV2; tentatively, D is TRBD2 (7 bases). Per germline, CDR1 SNHLY and CDR2 FYNNEI. This CDR3 spans 14 amino acids. V lost 7 bases, J lost 0 bases, and 12 bases lay in between. As DNA, the CDR3 is TGTGCCAGCACCGGGGGGCGAAACCAAGAGACCCAGTACTTC. Its translation: CASTGGRNQETQYF.

V is TRBV4-1 and J is TRBJ1-1; 10 bases align to TRBD1. The CDR3 is 14 amino acids. Germline V gene lookup returns CDR1 MGHRA and CDR2 YSYEKL. J was trimmed by 5 bases and V by 3 bases; bases with no gene match: 3. CDR3 nucleotide sequence: TGCGCCAGCAGCCACCGGGACAGGGGTACTGAAGCTTTCTTT. Translated: CASSHRDRGTEAFF.

V and J are TRBV27 and TRBJ2-3; 10 positions agree with TRBD2. The CDR3 sequence is 17 residues long. Trimming took 5 bases from V and 0 from J; bases not matched to a gene: 8. The germline CDR1 and CDR2 sequences are MNHEY and SMNVEV (reference sequence). The CDR3 sequence: CASSPLSGRTSTDTQYF. CDR3 nucleotide sequence: TGTGCCAGCAGTCCCCTTAGCGGGAGGACTAGCACAGATACGCAGTATTTT.

This clone was found a few times. J is TRBJ1-6 and V is TRBV27; D gene ambiguous. The CDR3 loop spans 14 amino acids. The ends were cut back, 7 bases at V and 7 bases at J, with 14 bases in the middle. CDR1 MNHEY and CDR2 SMNVEV come from the germline V gene (reference sequence). CDR3 sequence: CASKNRENNSPLHF. The CDR3 nucleotides are TGTGCCAGCAAAAATAGGGAGAACAATTCACCCCTCCACTTT.

The chain combines TRBV5-1 with TRBJ2-1, with TRBD2 matching over 11 bases. The V gene end was trimmed by 4 bases and the J gene end by 4 bases; junction bases not matched to a gene: 4. CDR1 and CDR2 from the germline V gene are SGHRS and YFSETQ. This CDR3 is built from 15 residues. The CDR3 nucleotides are TGCGCCAGCAGCCTGGGACTAGCGGTATACAATGAGCAGTTCTTC. Translating gives CASSLGLAVYNEQFF.

The genes are TRBV28 and TRBJ2-1, with TRBD1 identical over 7 bases. The junction had 8 bases not matched to a gene; V was cut back by 3 bases and J by 3 bases. This CDR3 has 16 amino acids. From germline, CDR1 is MDHEN and CDR2 SYDVKM. In DNA, the CDR3 is TGTGCCAGCAGTTTCCCTGGGACAGTTTTCTACAATGAGCAGTTCTTC. It translates to CASSFPGTVFYNEQFF.

The rearrangement joins TRBV5-1 to TRBJ2-7, with 10 positions matching TRBD2. This CDR3 spans 18 amino acids. Germline V gene sequence: CDR1 SGHRS, CDR2 YFSETQ. The ends lost 1 base at V and 6 bases at J; junction bases unmatched: 16. The CDR3 is CASSLSASGGDPRGEQYF. The CDR3, as DNA: TGCGCCAGCAGCTTGTCGGCTAGCGGGGGTGACCCTCGGGGCGAGCAGTACTTC.

The gene calls are TRBV14 and TRBJ2-3; D might be TRBD1 (6 bases). Germline V gene data show CDR1 as SGHDN and CDR2 as FVKESK. This CDR3 is 15 amino acids long. V lost 5 bases to trimming and J lost 2 bases, with 14 bases between them. This CDR3 reads CASSERGGITDTQYF. The CDR3 bases are TGTGCCAGCAGCGAAAGAGGGGGAATCACAGATACGCAGTATTTT.

This rearrangement joins TRBV6-1 to TRBJ2-1, with D hard to call. Per the germline V gene, CDR1 is MNHNS and CDR2 is SASEGT. CDR3 length equals 15 residues. The V gene lost 3 bases and the J gene lost 2 bases, with 11 bases spanning the gap. The CDR3 loop reads CASSEEPFPYNEQFF. CDR3 in DNA: TGTGCCAGCAGTGAGGAGCCGTTCCCCTACAATGAGCAGTTCTTC.

The CDR3 is CASRDRSNSPLHF. The CDR3 region has the DNA TGTGCCAGCAGGGATCGGAGTAATTCACCCCTCCACTTT. The chain uses TRBV11-3 and TRBJ1-6; D remains unclear. V was clipped by 6 bases and J by 6 bases, with 9 bases between them. CDR1 is SGHNT and CDR2 is YENEEA in the germline V gene. This CDR3 region has 13 residues. The full variable domain, in which reference TRBV11-3 and TRBJ1-6 provide the parts outside the CDR3, is EAGVVQSPRYKIIEKKQPVAFWCNPISGHNTLYWYLQNLGQGPELLIRYENEEAVDDSQLPKDRFSAERLKGVDSTLKIQPAELGDSAVYLCASRDRSNSPLHFGNGTRLTVT.

The genes are TRBV30 and TRBJ1-2; a possible D gene is TRBD1 (5 bases). Germline CDR1 is GTSNPN and CDR2 is SVGIG (reference sequence). The CDR3 loop spans 13 amino acids. The V and J ends lost 2 bases and 7 bases respectively, with 14 bases between them. The DNA for the CDR3 is TGTGCCTGGAGTCCGGGGGGGTCAGGTGGCTACACCTTC. Translation: CAWSPGGSGGYTF.

The chain employs TRBV19 and TRBJ1-4, with D unclear. Trimming shortened V by 7 bases and J by 0 bases, and 9 bases separated the two germline ends. The CDR3 runs 14 residues. Germline V gene sequence: CDR1 LNHDA, CDR2 SQIVND (reference sequence). The CDR3 region is CASNNAATNEKLFF. In DNA, the CDR3 is TGTGCCAGTAATAACGCAGCAACTAATGAAAAACTGTTTTTT.

The chain is built from TRBV30 and TRBJ1-1; D ambiguous. Germline V gene data show CDR1 as GTSNPN and CDR2 as SVGIG (reference sequence). The ends were cut back, 0 bases at V and 5 bases at J, with 10 bases in the middle. The CDR3 is made up of 13 amino acids. CDR3 region: CAWSVLGGTEAFF. The CDR3 region has the DNA TGTGCCTGGAGTGTACTGGGAGGAACTGAAGCTTTCTTT. The entire variable domain, with the rest obtained from reference TRBV30 and TRBJ1-1, is as follows: SQTIHQWPATLVQPVGSPLSLECTVEGTSNPNLYWYRQAAGRGLQLLFYSVGIGQISSEVPQNLSASRPQDRQFILSSKKLLLSDSGFYLCAWSVLGGTEAFFGQGTRLTVV.

The chain employs TRBV7-3 and TRBJ2-3, with D possibly matching TRBD2 (5 bases). Germline assignment: CDR1 SGHTA and CDR2 FQGTGA. The CDR3 loop spans 15 amino acids. Trimming cost V 5 bases and J 0 bases, with 12 bases left between them. The CDR3, as DNA: TGTGCCAGCAGCCCTAATAGCGCGAGCACAGATACGCAGTATTTT. Translating it yields CASSPNSASTDTQYF.

This clone was observed a single time. The genes are TRBV7-9 and TRBJ1-1; no reliable D call. This CDR3 region has 14 residues. Germline CDR1 is SEHNR and CDR2 is FQNEAQ (reference sequence). Deletions cut 4 bases from V and 3 bases from J, with 12 bases between. DNA for the CDR3: TGTGCCAGCAGCTCGACCCTCCAGGACACTGAAGCTTTCTTT. The encoded protein is CASSSTLQDTEAFF.

The chain carries TRBV5-6 and TRBJ1-6, with TRBD1 matching 10 bases. The CDR3 extends over 16 amino acids. Trimming took 3 bases from V and 9 from J; bases not matched to a gene: 9. Germline V gene data show CDR1 as SGHDT and CDR2 as YYEEEE. The CDR3 bases are TGTGCCAGCAGCTCCGGACAGGGGGGGCAGGGTTCACCCCTCCACTTT. Its translation: CASSSGQGGQGSPLHF. Filled out from reference TRBV5-6 and TRBJ1-6, the complete variable domain reads DAGVTQSPTHLIKTRGQQVTLRCSPKSGHDTVSWYQQALGQGPQFIFQYYEEEERQRGNFPDRFSGHQFPNYSSELNVNALLLGDSALYLCASSSGQGGQGSPLHFGNGTRLTVT.

The chain links TRBV7-2 to TRBJ2-7, with 15 bases matching TRBD2. CDR3 size: 16 residues. Germline CDR1 reads SGHTA; CDR2 reads FQGNSA. V lost 5 bases, J lost 4 bases, and 6 bases stayed unmatched. The CDR3 coding sequence is TGTGCCAGCAGCCCAGGACTAGCGGGAGGGAGGTACGAGCAGTACTTC. Translation: CASSPGLAGGRYEQYF.

The chain carries TRBV9 and TRBJ2-5, with D maybe TRBD2 (5 bases). CDR3 length: 15 amino acids. Trimming took off 0 bases at V and 5 bases at J, with 14 bases between the two ends. CDR1 is SGDLS, CDR2 YYNGEE, per germline. The CDR3 sequence is CASSVGQEGVETQYF. In DNA form, the CDR3 reads TGTGCCAGCAGCGTAGGGCAAGAGGGAGTGGAGACCCAGTACTTC.